This TCR beta chain comes out of a study of T cell changes during pregnancy in multiple sclerosis. The repertoire was sequenced with immunoSEQ multiplex PCR; TCRdb's copy has only in-frame clones and lacks some. The sample shows approximately 44,000 clones, around 93% of them seen only once. Per the germline V gene, CDR1 is SGHRS and CDR2 is YFSETQ. This CDR3 region has 14 residues. V trimming: 6 bases; J trimming: 5 bases; junction bases outside the gene matches: 9. The chain has TRBV5-1 and TRBJ2-5; 8 bases map to TRBD1. This sequence originates from a female donor with multiple sclerosis, enrolled in a pregnancy study. This specimen was CD4+ T cells from peripheral blood mononuclear cells, taken in the third trimester of pregnancy. CDR3 residues: CASNQDRAGETQYF. The CDR3 coding sequence is TGCGCCAGCAACCAGGACAGGGCCGGGGAGACCCAGTACTTC. The whole variable domain, filled in from reference TRBV5-1 and TRBJ2-5, reads KAGVTQTPRYLIKTRGQQVTLSCSPISGHRSVSWYQQTPGQGLQFLFEYFSETQRNKGNFPGRFSGRQFSNSRSEMNVSTLELGDSALYLCASNQDRAGETQYFGPGTRLLVL.